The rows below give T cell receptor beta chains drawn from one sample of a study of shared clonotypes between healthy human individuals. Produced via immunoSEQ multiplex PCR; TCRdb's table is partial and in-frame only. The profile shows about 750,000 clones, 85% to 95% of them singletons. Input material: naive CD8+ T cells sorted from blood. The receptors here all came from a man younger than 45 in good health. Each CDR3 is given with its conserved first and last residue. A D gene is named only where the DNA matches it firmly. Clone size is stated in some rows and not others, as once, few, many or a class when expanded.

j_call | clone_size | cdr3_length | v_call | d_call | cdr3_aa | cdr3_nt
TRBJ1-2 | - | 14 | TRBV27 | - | CASGLGRGNYGYTF | TGTGCCAGCGGTTTGGGTCGAGGAAACTATGGCTACACCTTC
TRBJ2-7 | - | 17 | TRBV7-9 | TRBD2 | CASSLWTSGRASYEQYF | TGTGCCAGCAGCTTATGGACTAGCGGGAGGGCCTCCTACGAGCAGTACTTC
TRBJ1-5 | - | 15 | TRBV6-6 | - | CASSYSSDSNQPQHF | TGTGCCAGCAGTTACTCATCCGATAGCAATCAGCCCCAGCATTTT
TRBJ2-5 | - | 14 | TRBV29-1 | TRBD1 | CSVDRTGRLETQYF | TGCAGCGTTGACAGGACAGGGCGATTGGAGACCCAGTACTTC
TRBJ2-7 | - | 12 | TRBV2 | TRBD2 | CAGTGGVREQYF | TGTGCCGGAACCGGGGGGGTCCGGGAGCAGTACTTC
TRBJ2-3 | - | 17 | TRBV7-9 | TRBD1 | CASSLSTGGSGTDTQYF | TGTGCCAGCAGCTTATCCACAGGGGGCTCGGGCACAGATACGCAGTATTTT
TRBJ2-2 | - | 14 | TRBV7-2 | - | CASSLYGGTGELFF | TGTGCCAGCAGCTTATATGGCGGGACCGGGGAGCTGTTTTTT
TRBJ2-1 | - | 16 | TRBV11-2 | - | CASSIGWLALDNEQFF | TGTGCCAGCAGCATAGGGTGGCTAGCGCTAGACAATGAGCAGTTCTTC
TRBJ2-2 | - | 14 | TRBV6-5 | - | CASSYQVNTGELFF | TGTGCCAGCAGTTACCAGGTGAACACCGGGGAGCTGTTTTTT
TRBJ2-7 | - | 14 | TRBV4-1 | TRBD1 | CASSPLDRGYEQYF | TGCGCCAGCAGCCCCCTGGACAGGGGCTACGAGCAGTACTTC
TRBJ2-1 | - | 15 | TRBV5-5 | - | CASSLPAVVYNEQFF | TGTGCCAGCAGCTTGCCAGCGGTGGTCTACAATGAGCAGTTCTTC
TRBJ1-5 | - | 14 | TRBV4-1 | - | CASSQFSGVQPQHF | TGCGCCAGCAGCCAGTTTTCAGGGGTTCAGCCCCAGCATTTT
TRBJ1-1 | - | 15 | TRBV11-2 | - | CASSLAGLLNTEAFF | TGTGCCAGCAGCTTAGCGGGACTGTTGAACACTGAAGCTTTCTTT
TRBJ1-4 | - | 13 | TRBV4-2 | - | CASSQLPGEKLFF | TGTGCCAGCAGCCAATTACCGGGTGAAAAACTGTTTTTT
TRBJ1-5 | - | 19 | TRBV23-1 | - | CASSQLGINRAVSNQPQHF | TGCGCCAGCAGTCAATTAGGGATAAACAGGGCTGTTAGCAATCAGCCCCAGCATTTT
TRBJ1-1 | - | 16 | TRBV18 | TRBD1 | CASSQRTGGLNTEAFF | TGTGCCAGCTCACAGAGGACAGGGGGCTTAAACACTGAAGCTTTCTTT
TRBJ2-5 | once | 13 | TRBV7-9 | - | CASSLVGQETQYF | TGTGCCAGCAGCTTAGTTGGCCAAGAGACCCAGTACTTC
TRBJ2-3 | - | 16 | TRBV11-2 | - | CASSLTRDGSTDTQYF | TGTGCCAGCAGCCTAACCCGGGACGGGAGCACAGATACGCAGTATTTT
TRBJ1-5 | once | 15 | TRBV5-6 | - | CASSLDGRFGGPQHF | TGTGCCAGCAGCTTGGATGGACGGTTTGGAGGGCCCCAGCATTTT
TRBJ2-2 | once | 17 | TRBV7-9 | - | CASSFLLDQLNTGELFF | TGTGCCAGCAGCTTCTTGTTGGACCAGCTTAACACCGGGGAGCTGTTTTTT
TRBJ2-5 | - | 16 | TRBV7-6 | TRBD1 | CASSSLDRTYQETQYF | TGTGCCAGCAGCTCTCTGGACAGGACGTACCAAGAGACCCAGTACTTC
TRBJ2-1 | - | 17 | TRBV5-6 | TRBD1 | CASSQKTGGYEANEQFF | TGTGCCAGCAGCCAGAAGACAGGGGGCTACGAGGCCAATGAGCAGTTCTTC